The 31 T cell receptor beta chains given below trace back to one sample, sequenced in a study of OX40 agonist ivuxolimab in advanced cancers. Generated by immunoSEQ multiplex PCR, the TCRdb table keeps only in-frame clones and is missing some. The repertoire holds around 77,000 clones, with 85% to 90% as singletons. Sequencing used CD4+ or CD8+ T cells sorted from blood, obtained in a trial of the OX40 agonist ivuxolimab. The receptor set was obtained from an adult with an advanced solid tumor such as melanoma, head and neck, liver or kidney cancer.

The CDR3 sequence: CASSLDYGEAFF. CDR3 coding DNA: TGTGCCAGCAGCTTAGATTACGGTGAAGCTTTCTTT. The chain employs TRBV7-2 and TRBJ1-1, with unresolved D. V was clipped by 1 base and J by 7 bases, with 7 bases between them. This CDR3 has 12 residues. The germline V gene encodes CDR1 SGHTA and CDR2 FQGNSA.

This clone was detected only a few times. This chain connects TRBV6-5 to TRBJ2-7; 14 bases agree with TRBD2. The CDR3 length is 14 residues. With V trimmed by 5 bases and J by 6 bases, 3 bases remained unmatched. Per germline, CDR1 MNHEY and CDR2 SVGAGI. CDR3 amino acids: CASSRTSGRSEQYF. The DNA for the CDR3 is TGTGCCAGCAGTCGGACTAGCGGGAGGTCCGAGCAGTACTTC.

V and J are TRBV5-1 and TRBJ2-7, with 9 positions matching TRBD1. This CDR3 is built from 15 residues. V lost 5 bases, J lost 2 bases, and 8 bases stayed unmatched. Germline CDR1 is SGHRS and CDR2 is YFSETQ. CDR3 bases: TGCGCCAGCAGGATAACAGGGGGCGATGCCTACGAGCAGTACTTC. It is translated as CASRITGGDAYEQYF.

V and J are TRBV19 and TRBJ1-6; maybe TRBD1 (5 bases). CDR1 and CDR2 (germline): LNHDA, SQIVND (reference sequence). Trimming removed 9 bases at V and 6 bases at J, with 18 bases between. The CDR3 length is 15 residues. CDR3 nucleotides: TGTGCCAGCGCCCCGGGGCTCACGGTTAATTCACCCCTCCACTTT. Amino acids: CASAPGLTVNSPLHF.

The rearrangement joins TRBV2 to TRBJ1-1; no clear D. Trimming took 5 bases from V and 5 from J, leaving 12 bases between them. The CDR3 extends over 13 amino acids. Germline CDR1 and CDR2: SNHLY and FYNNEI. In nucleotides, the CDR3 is TGTGCCAGCAGTAGGACCCGCAGAACTGAAGCTTTCTTT. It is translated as CASSRTRRTEAFF.

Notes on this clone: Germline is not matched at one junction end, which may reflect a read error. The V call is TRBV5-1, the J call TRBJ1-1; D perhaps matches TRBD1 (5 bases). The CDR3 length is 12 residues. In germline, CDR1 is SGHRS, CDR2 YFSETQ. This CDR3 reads CASIFRGSEAFF. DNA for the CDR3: TGTGCCAGCATATTCCGGGGGTCTGAAGCTTTCTTT.

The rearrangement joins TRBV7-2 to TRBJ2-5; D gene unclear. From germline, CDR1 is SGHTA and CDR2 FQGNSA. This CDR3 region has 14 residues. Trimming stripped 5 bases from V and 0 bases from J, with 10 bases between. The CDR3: CASSPTPYQETQYF. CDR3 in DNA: TGTGCCAGCAGCCCCACGCCTTACCAAGAGACCCAGTACTTC.

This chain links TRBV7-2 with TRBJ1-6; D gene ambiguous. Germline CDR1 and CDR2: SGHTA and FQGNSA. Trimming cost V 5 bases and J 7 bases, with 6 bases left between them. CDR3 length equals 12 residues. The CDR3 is CASSPPNSPLHF. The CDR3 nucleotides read TGTGCCAGCAGCCCACCAAATTCACCCCTCCACTTT.

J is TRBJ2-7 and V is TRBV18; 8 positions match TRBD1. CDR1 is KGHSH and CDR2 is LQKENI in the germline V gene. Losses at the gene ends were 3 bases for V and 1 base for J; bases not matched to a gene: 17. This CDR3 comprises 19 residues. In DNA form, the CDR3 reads TGTGCCAGCTCACCGATGCCCCTAGGAGGACAGGGAAGTTCCTACGAGCAGTACTTC. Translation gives CASSPMPLGGQGSSYEQYF. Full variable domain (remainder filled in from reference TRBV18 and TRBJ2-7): NAGVMQNPRHLVRRRGQEARLRCSPMKGHSHVYWYRQLPEEGLKFMVYLQKENIIDESGMPKERFSAEFPKEGPSILRIQQVVRGDSAAYFCASSPMPLGGQGSSYEQYFGPGTRLTVT.

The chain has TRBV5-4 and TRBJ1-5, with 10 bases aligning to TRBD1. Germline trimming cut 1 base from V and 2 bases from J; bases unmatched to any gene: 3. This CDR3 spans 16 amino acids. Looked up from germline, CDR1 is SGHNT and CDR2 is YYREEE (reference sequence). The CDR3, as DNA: TGTGCCAGCAGCTTGAAAGGGACAGGGGGCAATCAGCCCCAGCATTTT. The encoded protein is CASSLKGTGGNQPQHF.

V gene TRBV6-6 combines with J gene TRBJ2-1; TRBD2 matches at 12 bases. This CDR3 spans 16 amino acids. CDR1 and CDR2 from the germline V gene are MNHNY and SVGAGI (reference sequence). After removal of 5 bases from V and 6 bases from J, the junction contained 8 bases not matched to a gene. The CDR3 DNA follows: TGTGCCAGCAGTCTCCGACTAGCGGGAGCGGGCAATGAGCAGTTCTTC. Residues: CASSLRLAGAGNEQFF.

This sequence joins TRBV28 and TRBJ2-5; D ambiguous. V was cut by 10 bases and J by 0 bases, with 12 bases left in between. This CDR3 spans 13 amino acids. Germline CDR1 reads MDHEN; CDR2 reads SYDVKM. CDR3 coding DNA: TGTGCCACCCTCGGGCCGGACCAAGAGACCCAGTACTTC. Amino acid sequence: CATLGPDQETQYF.

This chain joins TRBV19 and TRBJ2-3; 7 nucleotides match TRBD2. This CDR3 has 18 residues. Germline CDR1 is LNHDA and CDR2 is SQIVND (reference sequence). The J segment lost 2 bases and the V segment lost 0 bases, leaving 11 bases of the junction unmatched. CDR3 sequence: CASSIDGSMGLHTDTQYF. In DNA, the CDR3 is TGTGCCAGTAGTATAGATGGTTCAATGGGACTACACACAGATACGCAGTATTTT.

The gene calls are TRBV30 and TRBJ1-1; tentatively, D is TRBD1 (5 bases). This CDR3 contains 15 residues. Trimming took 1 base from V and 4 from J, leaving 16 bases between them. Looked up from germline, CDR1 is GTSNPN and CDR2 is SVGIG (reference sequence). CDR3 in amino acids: CAWSEGGGWGTEAFF. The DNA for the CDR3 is TGTGCCTGGAGTGAGGGCGGGGGTTGGGGCACTGAAGCTTTCTTT. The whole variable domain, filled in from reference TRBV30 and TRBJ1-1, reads SQTIHQWPATLVQPVGSPLSLECTVEGTSNPNLYWYRQAAGRGLQLLFYSVGIGQISSEVPQNLSASRPQDRQFILSSKKLLLSDSGFYLCAWSEGGGWGTEAFFGQGTRLTVV.

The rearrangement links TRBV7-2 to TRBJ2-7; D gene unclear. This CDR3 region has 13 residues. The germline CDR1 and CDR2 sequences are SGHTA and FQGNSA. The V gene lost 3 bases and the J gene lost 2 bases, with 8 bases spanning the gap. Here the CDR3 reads CASSLSGPYEQYF. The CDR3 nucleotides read TGTGCCAGCAGCTTGAGTGGCCCCTACGAGCAGTACTTC.

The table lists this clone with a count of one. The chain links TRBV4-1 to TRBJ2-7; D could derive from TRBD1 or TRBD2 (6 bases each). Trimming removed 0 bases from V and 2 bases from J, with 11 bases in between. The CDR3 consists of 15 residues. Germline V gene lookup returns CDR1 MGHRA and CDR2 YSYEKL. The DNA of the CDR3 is TGCGCCAGCAGCCAAGAATGGGGGGCCGCCTACGAGCAGTACTTC. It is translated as CASSQEWGAAYEQYF.

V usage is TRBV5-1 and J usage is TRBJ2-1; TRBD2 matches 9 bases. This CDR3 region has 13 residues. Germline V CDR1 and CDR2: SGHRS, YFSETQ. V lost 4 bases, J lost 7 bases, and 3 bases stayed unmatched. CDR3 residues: CASSDSGGNEQFF. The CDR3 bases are TGCGCCAGCAGCGACAGCGGGGGGAATGAGCAGTTCTTC.

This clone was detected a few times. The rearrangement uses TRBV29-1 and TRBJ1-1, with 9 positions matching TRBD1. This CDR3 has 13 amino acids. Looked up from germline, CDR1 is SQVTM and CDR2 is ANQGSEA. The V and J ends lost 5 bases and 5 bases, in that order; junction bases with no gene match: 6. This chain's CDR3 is CSVPGQGLTEAFF. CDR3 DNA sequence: TGCAGCGTTCCGGGACAGGGTTTGACTGAAGCTTTCTTT.

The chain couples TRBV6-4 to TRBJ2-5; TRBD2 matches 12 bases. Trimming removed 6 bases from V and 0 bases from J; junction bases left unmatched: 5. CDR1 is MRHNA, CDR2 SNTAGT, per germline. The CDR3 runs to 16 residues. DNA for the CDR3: TGTGCCAGCAGCCTTCGACTAGCGGGAGACCAAGAGACCCAGTACTTC. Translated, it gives CASSLRLAGDQETQYF.

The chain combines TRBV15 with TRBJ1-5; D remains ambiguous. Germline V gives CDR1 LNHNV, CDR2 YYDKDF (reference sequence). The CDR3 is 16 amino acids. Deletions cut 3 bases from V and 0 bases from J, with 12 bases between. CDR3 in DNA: TGTGCCACCAGCAGGCCGGGCACCTATAGCAATCAGCCCCAGCATTTT. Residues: CATSRPGTYSNQPQHF.

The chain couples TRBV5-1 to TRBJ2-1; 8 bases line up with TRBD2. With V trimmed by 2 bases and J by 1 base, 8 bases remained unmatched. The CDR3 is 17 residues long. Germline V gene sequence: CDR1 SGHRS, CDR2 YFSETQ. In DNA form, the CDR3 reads TGCGCCAGCAGCTTCTTACCGGGACTAGGGTCCTACAATGAGCAGTTCTTC. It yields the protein CASSFLPGLGSYNEQFF. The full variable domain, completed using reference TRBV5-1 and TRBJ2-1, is KAGVTQTPRYLIKTRGQQVTLSCSPISGHRSVSWYQQTPGQGLQFLFEYFSETQRNKGNFPGRFSGRQFSNSRSEMNVSTLELGDSALYLCASSFLPGLGSYNEQFFGPGTRLTVL.

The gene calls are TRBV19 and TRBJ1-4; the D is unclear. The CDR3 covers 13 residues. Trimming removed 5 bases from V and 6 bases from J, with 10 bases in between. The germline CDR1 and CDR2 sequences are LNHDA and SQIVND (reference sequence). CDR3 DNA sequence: TGTGCCAGTAGTCCCCGCCGGTATGAAAAACTGTTTTTT. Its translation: CASSPRRYEKLFF. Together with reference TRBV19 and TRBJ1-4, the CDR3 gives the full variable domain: DGGITQSPKYLFRKEGQNVTLSCEQNLNHDAMYWYRQDPGQGLRLIYYSQIVNDFQKGDIAEGYSVSREKKESFPLTVTSAQKNPTAFYLCASSPRRYEKLFFGSGTQLSVL.

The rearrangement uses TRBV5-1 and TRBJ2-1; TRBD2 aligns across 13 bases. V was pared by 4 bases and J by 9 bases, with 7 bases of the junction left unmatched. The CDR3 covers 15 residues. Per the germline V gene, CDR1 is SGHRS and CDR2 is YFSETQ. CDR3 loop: CASSAGTSGTGEQFF. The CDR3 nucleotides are TGCGCCAGCAGCGCCGGGACTAGCGGGACTGGTGAGCAGTTCTTC.

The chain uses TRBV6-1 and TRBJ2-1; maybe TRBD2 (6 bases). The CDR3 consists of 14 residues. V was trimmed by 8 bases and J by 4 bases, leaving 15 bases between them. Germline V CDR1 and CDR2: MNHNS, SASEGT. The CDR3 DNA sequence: TGTGCCAGCTCCGCCAACGGGAGATACAATGAGCAGTTCTTC. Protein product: CASSANGRYNEQFF.

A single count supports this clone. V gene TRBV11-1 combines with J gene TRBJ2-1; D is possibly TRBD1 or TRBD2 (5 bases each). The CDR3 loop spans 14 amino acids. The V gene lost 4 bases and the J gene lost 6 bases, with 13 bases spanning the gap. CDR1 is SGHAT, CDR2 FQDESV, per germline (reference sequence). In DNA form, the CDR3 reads TGTGCCAGCAGCTCCGGGACCTTCGTCAATGAGCAGTTCTTC. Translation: CASSSGTFVNEQFF.

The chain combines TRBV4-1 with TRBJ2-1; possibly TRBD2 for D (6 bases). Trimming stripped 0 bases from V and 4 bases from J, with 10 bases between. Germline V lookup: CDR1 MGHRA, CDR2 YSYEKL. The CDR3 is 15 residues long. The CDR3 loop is CASSQEGLPYNEQFF. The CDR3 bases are TGCGCCAGCAGCCAAGAGGGACTCCCTTACAATGAGCAGTTCTTC.

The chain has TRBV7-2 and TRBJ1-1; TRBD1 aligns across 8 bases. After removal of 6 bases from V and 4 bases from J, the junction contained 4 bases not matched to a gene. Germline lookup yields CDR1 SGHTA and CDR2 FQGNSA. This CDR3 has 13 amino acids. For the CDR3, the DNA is TGTGCCAGCAGTTATACAGGGGGCACTGAAGCTTTCTTT. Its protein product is CASSYTGGTEAFF.

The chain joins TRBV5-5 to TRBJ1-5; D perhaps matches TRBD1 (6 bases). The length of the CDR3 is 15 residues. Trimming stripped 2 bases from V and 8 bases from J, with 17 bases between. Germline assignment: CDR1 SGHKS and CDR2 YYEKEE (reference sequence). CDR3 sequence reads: CASSLVGGPIKPQHF. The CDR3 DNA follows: TGTGCCAGCAGCTTAGTAGGGGGGCCAATAAAGCCCCAGCATTTT.

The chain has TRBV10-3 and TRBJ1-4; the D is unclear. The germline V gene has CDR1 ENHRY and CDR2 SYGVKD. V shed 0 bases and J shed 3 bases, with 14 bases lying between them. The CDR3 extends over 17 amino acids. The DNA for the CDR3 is TGTGCCATCAGTGAGTCGAACCGTCGGACGGCTAATGAAAAACTGTTTTTT. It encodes CAISESNRRTANEKLFF.

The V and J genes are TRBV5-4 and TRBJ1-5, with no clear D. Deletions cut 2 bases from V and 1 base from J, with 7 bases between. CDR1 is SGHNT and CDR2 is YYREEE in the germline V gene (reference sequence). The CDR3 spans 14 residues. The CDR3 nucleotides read TGTGCCAGCAGCTTTTGGCAGAGCAATCAGCCCCAGCATTTT. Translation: CASSFWQSNQPQHF.

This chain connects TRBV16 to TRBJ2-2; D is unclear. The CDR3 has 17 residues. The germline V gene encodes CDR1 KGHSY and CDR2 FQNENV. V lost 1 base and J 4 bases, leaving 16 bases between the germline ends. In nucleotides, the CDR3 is TGTGCCAGCAGCCAATTAGGAGCGAATATGGGCACCGGGGAGCTGTTTTTT. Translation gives CASSQLGANMGTGELFF.